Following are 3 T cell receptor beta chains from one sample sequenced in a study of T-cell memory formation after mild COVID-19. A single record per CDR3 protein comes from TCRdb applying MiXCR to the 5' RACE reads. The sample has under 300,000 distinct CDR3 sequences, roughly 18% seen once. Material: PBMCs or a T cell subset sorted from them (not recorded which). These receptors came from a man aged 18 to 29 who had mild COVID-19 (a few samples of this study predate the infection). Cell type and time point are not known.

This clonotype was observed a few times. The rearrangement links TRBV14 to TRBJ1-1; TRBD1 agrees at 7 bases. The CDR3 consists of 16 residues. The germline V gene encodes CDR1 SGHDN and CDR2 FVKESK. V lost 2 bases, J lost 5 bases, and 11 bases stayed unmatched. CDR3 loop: CASSQFPTGRGTEAFF. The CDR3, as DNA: TGTGCCAGCAGCCAATTCCCGACAGGGAGGGGGACTGAAGCTTTCTTT.

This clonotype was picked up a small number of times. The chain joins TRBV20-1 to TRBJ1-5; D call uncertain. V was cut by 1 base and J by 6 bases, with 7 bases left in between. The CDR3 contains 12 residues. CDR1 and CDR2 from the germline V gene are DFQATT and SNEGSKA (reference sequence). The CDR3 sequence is CSARGAAQPQHF. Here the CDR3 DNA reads TGCAGTGCTAGAGGGGCGGCTCAGCCCCAGCATTTT.

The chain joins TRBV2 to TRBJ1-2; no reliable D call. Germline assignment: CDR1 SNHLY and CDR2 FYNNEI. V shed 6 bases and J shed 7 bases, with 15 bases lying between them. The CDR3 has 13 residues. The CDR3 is CASSELAGGGYTF. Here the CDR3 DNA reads TGTGCCAGCAGCGAACTGGCGGGCGGTGGCTACACCTTC.